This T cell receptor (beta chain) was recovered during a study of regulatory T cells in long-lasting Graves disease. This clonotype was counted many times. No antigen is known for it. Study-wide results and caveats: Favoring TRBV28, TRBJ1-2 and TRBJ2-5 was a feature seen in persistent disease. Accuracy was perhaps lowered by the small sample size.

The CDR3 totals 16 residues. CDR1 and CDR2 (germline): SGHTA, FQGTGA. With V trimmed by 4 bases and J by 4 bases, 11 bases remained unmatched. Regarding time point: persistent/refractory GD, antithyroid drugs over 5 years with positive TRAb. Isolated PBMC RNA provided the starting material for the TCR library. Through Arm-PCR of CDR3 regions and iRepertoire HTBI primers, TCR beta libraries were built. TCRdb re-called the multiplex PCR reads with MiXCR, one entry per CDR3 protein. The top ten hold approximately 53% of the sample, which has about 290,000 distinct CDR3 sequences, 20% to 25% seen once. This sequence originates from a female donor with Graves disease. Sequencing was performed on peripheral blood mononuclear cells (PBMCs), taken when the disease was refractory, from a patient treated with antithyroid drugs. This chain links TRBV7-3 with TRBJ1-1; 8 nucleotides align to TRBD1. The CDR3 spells CASSSRGQGAGTEAFF. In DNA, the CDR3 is TGTGCCAGCAGCTCGCGGGGGCAGGGGGCCGGCACTGAAGCTTTCTTT. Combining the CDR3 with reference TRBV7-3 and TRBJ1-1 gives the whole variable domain GAGVSQTPSNKVTEKGKYVELRCDPISGHTALYWYRQSLGQGPEFLIYFQGTGAADDSGLPNDRFFAVRPEGSVSTLKIQRTERGDSAVYLCASSSRGQGAGTEAFFGQGTRLTVV.